Listed here are 10 T cell receptor beta chains from one sample, sequenced in a study of blood T cells in healthy people across ages. A second PCR, run for about 7 to 11 cycles, used a sample-barcoded 5' primer plus a J-beta primer mix. TCRdb reprocessed the 5' RACE reads with MiXCR, giving one entry per CDR3 protein. The sample lists about 830,000 distinct CDR3 sequences, 55% to 65% occurring once. The sequencing input was blood. These receptors were taken from a man aged 25-45 years in good health.

The chain is built from TRBV3-1 and TRBJ2-7, with D perhaps TRBD2 (5 bases). Trimming left V 1 base short and J 3 bases short, with 13 bases between. CDR1 LGHDT and CDR2 YNNKEL come from the germline V gene (reference sequence). This CDR3 spans 15 amino acids. The CDR3 nucleotides are TGTGCCAGCAGCCAAGGTCTCATGAGCGGCTACGAGCAGTACTTC. This translates into CASSQGLMSGYEQYF.

This clonotype was found a few times. The chain carries TRBV7-9 and TRBJ2-7; D is ambiguous. Trimming cost V 5 bases and J 1 base, with 6 bases left between them. Germline assignment: CDR1 SEHNR and CDR2 FQNEAQ (reference sequence). This CDR3 is 12 amino acids long. The CDR3: CASSIKSYEQYF. In DNA form, the CDR3 reads TGTGCCAGCAGCATTAAATCCTACGAGCAGTACTTC.

Only a few counts were recorded for this clonotype. The V call is TRBV4-3, the J call TRBJ2-7; 7 positions match TRBD2. With the DNA end fitting TRBJ2-4 better, the J assignment may be wrong. The germline gives CDR1 LGHNA, CDR2 YSLEER. The CDR3 length is 16 residues. CDR3 in amino acids: CASSQDPRGAGDIQYF. The CDR3 coding sequence is TGCGCCAGCAGCCAAGATCCAAGGGGCGCGGGAGACATTCAGTACTTC.

This chain uses TRBV7-2 with TRBJ2-1; D ambiguous. The V gene's germline CDR1 is SGHTA and CDR2 FQGNSA. This CDR3 has 15 residues. Trimming stripped 6 bases from V and 3 bases from J, with 15 bases between. CDR3 sequence reads: CASSWEPGNYNEQFF. CDR3 nucleotide sequence: TGTGCCAGCAGTTGGGAACCAGGTAACTACAATGAGCAGTTCTTC.

The chain combines TRBV6-6 with TRBJ2-5, with 9 bases aligning to TRBD2. In germline, CDR1 is MNHNY, CDR2 SVGAGI (reference sequence). The CDR3 sequence is 15 residues long. V trimming: 4 bases; J trimming: 5 bases; junction bases outside the gene matches: 8. The CDR3 is CASSSEAGGRETQYF. The CDR3 DNA reads as TGTGCCAGCAGTTCCGAAGCGGGGGGCAGGGAGACCCAGTACTTC.

The rearrangement links TRBV9 to TRBJ2-3; possible D gene TRBD2, 6 bases. V was trimmed by 0 bases and J by 5 bases, leaving 16 bases between them. Germline lookup yields CDR1 SGDLS and CDR2 YYNGEE. There are 16 residues in the CDR3. Written as DNA, the CDR3 is TGTGCCAGCAGCGTAGGGGAGGTTAGAGTAGGAGATACGCAGTATTTT. Amino acid sequence: CASSVGEVRVGDTQYF.

Ten or more counts support this clonotype. V is TRBV10-3 and J is TRBJ2-1; D is undetermined. Germline CDR1 and CDR2: ENHRY and SYGVKD. The CDR3 is 12 amino acids. Trimming shortened V by 6 bases and J by 5 bases, and 8 bases separated the two germline ends. CDR3 residues: CAISPDNNEQFF. In DNA form, the CDR3 reads TGTGCCATCAGCCCCGACAACAATGAGCAGTTCTTC.

This chain uses TRBV7-2 with TRBJ1-5; D not resolved. This CDR3 comprises 16 residues. V was clipped by 2 bases and J by 3 bases, with 14 bases between them. CDR1 is SGHTA and CDR2 is FQGNSA in the germline V gene. The CDR3, as DNA: TGTGCCAGCAGCTTAATCGAACTAAATCACAATCAGCCCCAGCATTTT. Its protein product is CASSLIELNHNQPQHF.

This clonotype was found a few times. The chain uses TRBV20-1 and TRBJ1-5; a possible D gene is TRBD1 (5 bases). CDR1 and CDR2 (germline): DFQATT, SNEGSKA (reference sequence). The V and J ends lost 3 bases and 4 bases respectively, with 19 bases between them. The CDR3 contains 16 residues. CDR3 amino acids: CSARASEGLWNQPQHF. The CDR3 nucleotides read TGCAGTGCTAGGGCCTCTGAGGGGTTGTGGAATCAGCCCCAGCATTTT.

This clonotype was seen only a few times. V usage is TRBV20-1 and J usage is TRBJ2-1, with TRBD2 matching 15 bases. Trimming took 7 bases from V and 8 from J; bases not matched to a gene: 9. There are 15 residues in the CDR3. Germline V gene lookup returns CDR1 DFQATT and CDR2 SNEGSKA (reference sequence). DNA for the CDR3: TGCAGTGTTTTCCGGACTAGCGGGGGGGAATATGAGCAGTTCTTC. It specifies CSVFRTSGGEYEQFF.